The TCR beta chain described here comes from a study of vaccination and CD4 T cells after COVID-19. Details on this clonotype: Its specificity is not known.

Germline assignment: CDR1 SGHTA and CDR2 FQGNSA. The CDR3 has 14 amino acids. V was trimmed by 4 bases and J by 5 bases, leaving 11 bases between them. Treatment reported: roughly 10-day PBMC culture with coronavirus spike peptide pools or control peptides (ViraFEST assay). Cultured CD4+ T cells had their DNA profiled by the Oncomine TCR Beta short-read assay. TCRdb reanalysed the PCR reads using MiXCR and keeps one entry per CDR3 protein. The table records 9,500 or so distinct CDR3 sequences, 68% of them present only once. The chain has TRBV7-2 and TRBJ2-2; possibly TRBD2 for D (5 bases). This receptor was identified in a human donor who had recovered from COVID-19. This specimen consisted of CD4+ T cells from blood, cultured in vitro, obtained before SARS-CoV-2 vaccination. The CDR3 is CASSSRTETGELFF. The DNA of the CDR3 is TGTGCCAGCAGCTCCCGGACTGAGACCGGGGAGCTGTTTTTT.